One T cell receptor beta chain is described in this entry. Assay used: immunoSEQ multiplex PCR; TCRdb lists only in-frame clones, some missing. The table has tens of thousands of clones, 91% seen once; the top ten hold about 0.75%. The sample belongs to a study of T cell changes during pregnancy in multiple sclerosis. The receptor comes from a female donor in good health, enrolled as a control in a pregnancy study. Here the sequenced sample was peripheral blood, taken in the third trimester of pregnancy.

The CDR3 coding sequence is TGTGCCAGCAGTGAACGTTCGGGTCAGGGGAACGAAAAACTGTTTTTT. Protein product: CASSERSGQGNEKLFF. V and J are TRBV6-1 and TRBJ1-4; maybe TRBD1 (6 bases). Germline CDR1 and CDR2: MNHNS and SASEGT. This CDR3 region has 16 residues. V shed 2 bases and J shed 8 bases, with 18 bases lying between them.